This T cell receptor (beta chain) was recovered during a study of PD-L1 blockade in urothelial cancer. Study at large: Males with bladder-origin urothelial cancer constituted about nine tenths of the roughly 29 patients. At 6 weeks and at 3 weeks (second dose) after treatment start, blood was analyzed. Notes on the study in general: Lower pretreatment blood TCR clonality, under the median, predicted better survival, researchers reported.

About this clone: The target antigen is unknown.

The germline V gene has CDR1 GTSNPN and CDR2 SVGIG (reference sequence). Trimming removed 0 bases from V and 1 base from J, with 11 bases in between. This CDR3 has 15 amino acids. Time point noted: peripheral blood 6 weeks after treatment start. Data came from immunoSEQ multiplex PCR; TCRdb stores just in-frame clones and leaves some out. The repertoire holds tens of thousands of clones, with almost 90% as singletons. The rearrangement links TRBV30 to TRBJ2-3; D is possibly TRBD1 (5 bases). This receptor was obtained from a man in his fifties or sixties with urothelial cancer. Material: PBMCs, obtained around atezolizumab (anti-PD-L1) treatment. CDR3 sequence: CAWSVGQGGTDTQYF. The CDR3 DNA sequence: TGTGCCTGGAGTGTCGGGCAGGGTGGCACAGATACGCAGTATTTT.